This T cell receptor beta chain emerged from a study of T cells in Graves' hyperthyroidism and ophthalmopathy. Amplification of TCR beta CDR3 regions was performed using RNA transcripts as template. During a first-round RT-PCR of the TCR CDR3, the HTBI primer set was used. TCRdb re-analysed the multiplex PCR reads in MiXCR, keeping a single row per CDR3 protein. This table holds about 640,000 distinct CDR3 sequences, more than 14% found once. CDR1 LGHNA and CDR2 YSLEER come from the germline V gene. The CDR3 covers 14 residues. The V end was cut by 3 bases, the J end by 5 bases, with 11 bases between.

The source of this sequence is a woman aged 45 to 65 with Graves' ophthalmopathy. Sequencing used blood. The chain employs TRBV4-3 and TRBJ2-1; D gene unclear. The CDR3 loop is CASSQLNLHNEQFF. The CDR3 DNA reads TGCGCCAGCAGCCAGTTGAACTTACACAATGAGCAGTTCTTC.